This T cell receptor (beta chain) was found in a study of T cell repertoires in cytomegalovirus infection. Across the whole study: HLA-B-restricted CMV epitopes that are well studied, plus recently identified HLA-C-restricted ones, were used by the study. Public TCR beta signatures indicated both CMV infection and matching HLA type.

Study-level points and caveats: Ex vivo, HLA-C-restricted CMV-specific TCR beta clonotypes prevailed over the rest of the response. Cumulated frequencies of public TCR beta families served to identify carriers of CMV plus the relevant HLA.

After removal of 1 base from V and 4 bases from J, the junction contained 3 bases not matched to a gene. The germline CDR1 and CDR2 sequences are SGHTA and FQGNSA. This CDR3 has 14 amino acids. The sample holds many counts of this clonotype. Its antigen is undetermined. MiXCR, applied by TCRdb to the reads, yields one record per CDR3 protein. The repertoire has approximately 730,000 distinct CDR3 sequences, 25% to 30% of them found once; the top ten carry over 10%. V and J are TRBV7-2 and TRBJ2-7, with 8 bases lining up with TRBD1. This specimen consisted of cultured CD8+ T cells from PBMCs, obtained from culture after CMV antigen stimulation. The clonotype was recovered from a human donor in good health (CMV status not recorded). Some clones in this sample may be carry-over from other donors' samples. The CDR3 reads CASSLGRGLYEQYF. The CDR3 DNA reads as TGTGCCAGCAGCTTAGGCAGGGGGCTTTACGAGCAGTACTTC.